This T cell receptor (beta chain) appears in the sequencing data of a study of T cell changes during pregnancy in multiple sclerosis. V gave up 7 bases and J gave up 2 bases, with 23 bases separating them. Per germline, CDR1 MNHEY and CDR2 SMNVEV (reference sequence). The CDR3 spans 17 residues. The method was immunoSEQ multiplex PCR; TCRdb's version includes in-frame clones alone and lacks a portion of them. The sample has roughly 38,000 clones; around nine tenths are singletons. The chain uses TRBV27 and TRBJ1-1; D remains unclear. This receptor was obtained from a female donor with multiple sclerosis, enrolled in a pregnancy study. The sample was CD8+ T cells from peripheral blood mononuclear cells, taken in the third trimester of pregnancy. In DNA form, the CDR3 reads TGTGCCAGCACCCCTAGTTTGGAGGGCGGGCGAAACACTGAAGCTTTCTTT. Translation gives CASTPSLEGGRNTEAFF.